This T cell receptor beta chain originates from a study of blood T cell repertoires in COVID-19. Study-level background: Samples representing acute and convalescent COVID-19 were sourced from the United States, Italy and Spain. Sources were T cells, B-cell-depleted T cells, or PBMCs; the material itself was cDNA or gDNA.

The authors' processing: Reference gene primer amplification yielded estimated nucleated cell counts. Sequencing was performed with immunoSEQ multiplex PCR; in TCRdb, only in-frame clones are kept and a portion is missing. V and J calls and clone size come straight from that table; D and trimming were deduced from the DNA. The data show about 260,000 clones, 86% seen once. The specimen was peripheral blood. This TCR came from a man in his forties who had recovered from COVID-19.

DNA of the CDR3: TGCGCCAGCAGCTTGGCCGGGGTGGCGGAATCACCCCTCCACTTT. Its protein is CASSLAGVAESPLHF. The chain has TRBV5-1 and TRBJ1-6; no reliable D call. The ends were cut back, 0 bases at V and 10 bases at J, with 14 bases in the middle. This CDR3 is 15 amino acids long. Germline CDR1 and CDR2: SGHRS and YFSETQ.